This T cell receptor beta chain was captured by sequencing in a study of blood T cell repertoires in COVID-19. Produced via immunoSEQ multiplex PCR; TCRdb's table is partial and in-frame only. The data show under 300,000 clones, approximately 90% seen once. Germline V gene sequence: CDR1 LNHDA, CDR2 SQIVND (reference sequence). V shed 7 bases and J shed 4 bases, with 12 bases lying between them. CDR3 length equals 13 residues. The clonotype comes from a woman aged 35 to 49 who had recovered from COVID-19. Sample: peripheral blood. The chain is built from TRBV19 and TRBJ2-3; D uncertain. CDR3 nucleotides: TGTGCCAGTACCCCCCGGGTGCCAGATACGCAGTATTTT. Translation gives CASTPRVPDTQYF.